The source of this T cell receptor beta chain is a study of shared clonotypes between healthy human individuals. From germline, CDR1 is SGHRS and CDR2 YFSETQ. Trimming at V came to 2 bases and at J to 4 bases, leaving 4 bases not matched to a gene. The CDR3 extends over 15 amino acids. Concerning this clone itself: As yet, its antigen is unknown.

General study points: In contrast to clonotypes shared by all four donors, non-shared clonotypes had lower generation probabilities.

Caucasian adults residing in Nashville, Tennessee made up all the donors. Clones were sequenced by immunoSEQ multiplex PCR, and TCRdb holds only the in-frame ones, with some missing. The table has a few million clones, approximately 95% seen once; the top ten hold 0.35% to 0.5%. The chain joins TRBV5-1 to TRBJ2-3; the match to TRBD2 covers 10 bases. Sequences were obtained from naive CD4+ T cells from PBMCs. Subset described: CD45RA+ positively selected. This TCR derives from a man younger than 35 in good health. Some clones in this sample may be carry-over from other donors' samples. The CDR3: CASSFVAGGADTQYF. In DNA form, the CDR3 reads TGCGCCAGCAGCTTCGTAGCGGGAGGTGCAGATACGCAGTATTTT.